This T cell receptor beta chain derives from a study of human T cells and chemical hapten exposure. Time point reported: patch test 3, about 24 weeks after DPC sensitization. As for treatment: therapeutic diphenylcyclopropenone sensitization with weekly scalp DPC. This clonotype was seen repeatedly, ten times or more. MiXCR, run by TCRdb on the RACE reads, gives a single entry per CDR3 protein. The table shows about 84,000 distinct CDR3 sequences, with approximately 11% occurring only once. This sample comprised whole blood, obtained in connection with sensitization to the hapten diphenylcyclopropenone (DPC). The source of this sequence is a woman in her fifties or sixties with alopecia areata. Some clones in this sample may be carry-over from other donors' samples.

CDR3 DNA: TGTGCCAGCCGCGCAGGGGGGACCTTCACAGATACGCAGTATTTT. This codes for CASRAGGTFTDTQYF. V and J are TRBV13 and TRBJ2-3; D might be TRBD1 (7 bases). This CDR3 contains 15 residues. Trimming pared 8 bases from V and 2 bases from J, leaving 17 bases between. The germline CDR1 and CDR2 sequences are PRHDT and FYEKMQ (reference sequence). Full variable domain (rest looked up from reference TRBV13 and TRBJ2-3): AAGVIQSPRHLIKEKRETATLKCYPIPRHDTVYWYQQGPGQDPQFLISFYEKMQSDKGSIPDRFSAQQFSDYHSELNMSSLELGDSALYFCASRAGGTFTDTQYFGPGTRLTVL.